This T cell receptor beta chain originates from a study of blood T cells in healthy people across ages. CDR3 length: 15 amino acids. V lost 0 bases, J lost 7 bases, and 0 bases stayed unmatched. Germline V gives CDR1 LNHNV, CDR2 YYDKDF (reference sequence). This clonotype was seen more than once but under ten times. With a J-beta primer mix and a sample-barcoded 5' primer, a second PCR ran about 7 to 11 cycles. The study obtained at least 2.5 million CDR3-containing paired-end reads from every sample. A single record per CDR3 protein comes from TCRdb applying MiXCR to the 5' RACE reads. Of 1.5 million to 2 million distinct CDR3 sequences in the sample, approximately 32% were seen once. Donors ranged from about 6 to 90 years old and were healthy Caucasians in Russia. Roughly 10 milliliters was the volume of peripheral blood drawn from each donor.

The source of this sequence is a woman aged 25 to 39 in good health. What was sequenced was blood. The V call is TRBV15, the J call TRBJ2-1; TRBD2 matches 13 bases. The CDR3 DNA is TGTGCCACCAGCAGAGAACTAGCGGGGGGGAATGAGCAGTTCTTC. This encodes CATSRELAGGNEQFF.